The 10 T cell receptor beta chains listed next were all sequenced from one sample in a study of beta chain features in type 1 diabetes. cDNA synthesis used the whole RNA isolate, giving expressed TCRB sequences. Measured with immunoSEQ multiplex PCR; TCRdb has only the in-frame clones, and not every one. The sample records roughly 380,000 clones, around a fifth being singletons. Sequenced sample: naive CD4+ T cells from blood. Receptors were obtained from a woman younger than 35 in good health.

This rearrangement joins TRBV19 to TRBJ2-7, with TRBD1 identical over 9 bases. The V gene end was trimmed by 4 bases and the J gene end by 5 bases; junction bases not matched to a gene: 12. CDR1 LNHDA and CDR2 SQIVND come from the germline V gene (reference sequence). There are 16 residues in the CDR3. CDR3 residues: CASSTLDRGSWNEQYF. The CDR3 nucleotides read TGTGCCAGTAGTACCCTCGACAGGGGGAGTTGGAACGAGCAGTACTTC.

CDR3 region: CASSLVLMGAAGANVLTF. As DNA, the CDR3 is TGCGCCAGCAGCTTGGTTCTTATGGGGGCAGCTGGGGCCAACGTCCTGACTTTC. The chain couples TRBV5-1 to TRBJ2-6; weak D call: TRBD1 (6 bases). Trimming removed 0 bases from V and 2 bases from J, with 15 bases in between. There are 18 residues in the CDR3. CDR1 SGHRS and CDR2 YFSETQ come from the germline V gene. Filled out from reference TRBV5-1 and TRBJ2-6, the complete variable domain reads KAGVTQTPRYLIKTRGQQVTLSCSPISGHRSVSWYQQTPGQGLQFLFEYFSETQRNKGNFPGRFSGRQFSNSRSEMNVSTLELGDSALYLCASSLVLMGAAGANVLTFGAGSRLTVL.

This clone was counted between two and nine times. The chain is built from TRBV29-1 and TRBJ2-5; 12 bases fit TRBD2. J lost 5 bases, V lost 5 bases, and 12 bases had no gene match. The length of the CDR3 is 16 residues. Germline V gene sequence: CDR1 SQVTM, CDR2 ANQGSEA. The CDR3 DNA reads TGCAGCGTTATTTGGCTAGCGGGAGGGCCGGGGGAGACCCAGTACTTC. Translated: CSVIWLAGGPGETQYF.

V usage is TRBV10-3 and J usage is TRBJ2-3, with 10 nucleotides matching TRBD2. In germline, CDR1 is ENHRY, CDR2 SYGVKD. The trim removed 3 bases at V and 0 bases at J, leaving 9 bases unmatched. The CDR3 contains 18 residues. CDR3 sequence reads: CAISESLAGAASTDTQYF. In DNA form, the CDR3 reads TGTGCCATCAGTGAAAGTCTAGCGGGGGCCGCTAGCACAGATACGCAGTATTTT.

This chain joins TRBV7-2 and TRBJ2-7; TRBD2 agrees at 7 bases. Germline CDR1 is SGHTA and CDR2 is FQGNSA. V dropped 5 bases and J dropped 10; count of bases not matched to a gene: 8. This CDR3 spans 12 amino acids. CDR3 DNA sequence: TGTGCCAGCAGCCCCCGACTAGCCGATCAGTACTTC. Translation gives CASSPRLADQYF.

This clone was observed a handful of times. The chain joins TRBV18 to TRBJ1-1; 11 nucleotides align to TRBD1. CDR1 and CDR2 from the germline V gene are KGHSH and LQKENI. This CDR3 spans 14 amino acids. Trimming cost V 6 bases and J 5 bases; bases outside gene matches: 5. CDR3 DNA: TGTGCCAGCTCGTTGGGACAGGGGGAAACTGAAGCTTTCTTT. Protein: CASSLGQGETEAFF.

This rearrangement joins TRBV7-9 to TRBJ2-5; 8 bases are shared with TRBD2. There are 11 residues in the CDR3. Germline lookup yields CDR1 SEHNR and CDR2 FQNEAQ (reference sequence). V gave up 11 bases and J gave up 6 bases; unmatched junction bases: 5. The CDR3 bases are TGTGCCCTCGGGAGGGGTAAGACCCAGTACTTC. The encoded protein is CALGRGKTQYF.

In this sample, this clone turned up a few times. V is TRBV2 and J is TRBJ2-7, with 11 bases that match TRBD2. Unmatched junction bases numbered 2, after V lost 7 bases and J lost 0 bases. The CDR3 has 14 residues. Germline V lookup: CDR1 SNHLY, CDR2 FYNNEI. CDR3 nucleotides: TGTGCCAGCAAAACTAGCGGGAGCTCCTACGAGCAGTACTTC. Translated: CASKTSGSSYEQYF. The full variable domain, completed using reference TRBV2 and TRBJ2-7, is EPEVTQTPSHQVTQMGQEVILRCVPISNHLYFYWYRQILGQKVEFLVSFYNNEISEKSEIFDDQFSVERPDGSNFTLKIRSTKLEDSAMYFCASKTSGSSYEQYFGPGTRLTVT.

This clone is a singleton in its sample. The rearrangement links TRBV15 to TRBJ2-5, with a possible D match to TRBD1 (6 bases). The V gene lost 3 bases and the J gene lost 1 base, with 12 bases spanning the gap. CDR1 is LNHNV, CDR2 YYDKDF, per germline (reference sequence). The CDR3 consists of 15 residues. The CDR3 here is CATSSPGVGQETQYF. The CDR3 DNA reads TGTGCCACCAGCAGTCCAGGGGTGGGCCAAGAGACCCAGTACTTC.

The DNA of the CDR3 is TGCGCCAGCGCCTTTCAGGATCTTGAGCAGTTCTTC. Translating gives CASAFQDLEQFF. This chain joins TRBV5-1 and TRBJ2-1; D uncertain. The germline gives CDR1 SGHRS, CDR2 YFSETQ. The CDR3 spans 12 residues. Trimming pared 7 bases from V and 9 bases from J, leaving 14 bases between.